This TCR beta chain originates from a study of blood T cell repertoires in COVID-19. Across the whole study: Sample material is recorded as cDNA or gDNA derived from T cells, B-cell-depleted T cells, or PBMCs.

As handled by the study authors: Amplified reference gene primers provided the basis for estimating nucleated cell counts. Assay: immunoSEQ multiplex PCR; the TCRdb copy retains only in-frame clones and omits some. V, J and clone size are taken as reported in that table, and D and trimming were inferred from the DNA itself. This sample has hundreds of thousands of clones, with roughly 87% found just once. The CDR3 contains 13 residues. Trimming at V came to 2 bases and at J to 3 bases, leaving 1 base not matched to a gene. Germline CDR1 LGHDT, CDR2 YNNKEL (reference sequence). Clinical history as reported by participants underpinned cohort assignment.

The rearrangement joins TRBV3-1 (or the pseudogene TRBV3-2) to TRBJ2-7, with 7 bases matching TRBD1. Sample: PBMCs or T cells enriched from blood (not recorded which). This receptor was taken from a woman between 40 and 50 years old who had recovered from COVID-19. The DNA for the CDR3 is TGTGCCAGCAGCCAACGGGACAGCTACGAGCAGTACTTC. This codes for CASSQRDSYEQYF.